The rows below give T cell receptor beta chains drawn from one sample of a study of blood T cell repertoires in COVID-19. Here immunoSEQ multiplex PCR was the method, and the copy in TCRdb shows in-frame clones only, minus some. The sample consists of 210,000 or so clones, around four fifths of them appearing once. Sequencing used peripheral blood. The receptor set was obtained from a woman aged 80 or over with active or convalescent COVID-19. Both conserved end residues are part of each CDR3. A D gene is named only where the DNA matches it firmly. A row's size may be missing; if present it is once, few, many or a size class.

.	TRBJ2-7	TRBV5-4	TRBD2	TGTGCCAGCAGCTTGGCGCTTGGCGGGAGGGGTTACGAGCAGTACTTC	CASSLALGGRGYEQYF
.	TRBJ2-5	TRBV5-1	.	TGCGCCAGCAGCGGATTAGCGGAGTACCAAGAGACCCAGTACTTC	CASSGLAEYQETQYF
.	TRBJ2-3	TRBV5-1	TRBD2	TGCGCCAGCAGCTTGGGACTAGCGGAGAGCACAGATACGCAGTATTTT	CASSLGLAESTDTQYF
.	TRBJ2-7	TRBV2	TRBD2	TGTGCCAGCAGTGATGCGCTAGCGGGGGGCCGGGTGTTC	CASSDALAGGRVF
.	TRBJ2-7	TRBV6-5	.	TGTGCCAGCAGGTTGGGGCAGTTAGGGCTCTACGAGCAGTACTTC	CASRLGQLGLYEQYF
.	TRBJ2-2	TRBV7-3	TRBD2	TGTGCCAGCAGCCGCGGTCCAGGACTAGCGGGAGGGGCGAGGACCGGGGAGCTGTTTTTT	CASSRGPGLAGGARTGELFF
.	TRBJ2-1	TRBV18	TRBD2	TGTGCCAGCTCACGGCTAGCGGGAAGTCAGGGCAATGAGCAGTTCTTC	CASSRLAGSQGNEQFF
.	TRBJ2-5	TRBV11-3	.	TGTGCCAGCAGCTTAGTGCGCGCTCGACAGGTCAGAGAGACCCAGTACTTC	CASSLVRARQVRETQYF
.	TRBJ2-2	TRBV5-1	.	TGCGCCAGCAGCCTCTTAGCGACGAACACCGGGGAGCTGTTTTTT	CASSLLATNTGELFF
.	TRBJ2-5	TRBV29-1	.	TGCAGCGTTGAGCGGGTCGGAGAGACCCAGTACTTC	CSVERVGETQYF
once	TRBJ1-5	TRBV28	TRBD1	TGTGCCAGCAGTTTAGGGGACCACAGGGGCCAGCCCCAGCATTTT	CASSLGDHRGQPQHF
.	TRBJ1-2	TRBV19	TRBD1	TGTGCCAGTAGTAGGGATCCGCGGGACAGGGGGGCCGCTGGCTACACCTTC	CASSRDPRDRGAAGYTF
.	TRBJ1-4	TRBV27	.	TGTGCCAGCACATCGAGGAGAGGGAATGAAAAACTGTTTTTT	CASTSRRGNEKLFF
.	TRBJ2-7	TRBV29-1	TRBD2	TGCAGCGTTGAAGATTTGGCCGGGAGGGACTACGAGCAGTACTTC	CSVEDLAGRDYEQYF
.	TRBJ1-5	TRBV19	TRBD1	TGTGCCAGTAGTATGGGGACAGGGGGCGCAGGGGCCAATCAGCCCCAGCATTTT	CASSMGTGGAGANQPQHF
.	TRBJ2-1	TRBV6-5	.	TGTGCCAGCAGCGTGGGGGGGGCTTCCTACAATGAGCAGTTCTTC	CASSVGGASYNEQFF
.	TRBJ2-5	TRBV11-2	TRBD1	TGTGCCAGCAGCTATCTCTCCGGGACAGGGGGAGAGACCCAGTACTTC	CASSYLSGTGGETQYF
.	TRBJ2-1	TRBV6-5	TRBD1	TGTGCCAGCACCCGGGGACAGGGGAGGAATGAGCAGTTCTTC	CASTRGQGRNEQFF
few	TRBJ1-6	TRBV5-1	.	TGCGCCAGCAGCTTGAGGTTAACAGGCAATTCACCCCTCCACTTT	CASSLRLTGNSPLHF
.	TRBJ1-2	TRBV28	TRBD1	TGTGCCAGCAGTTCCCATCAAGGGACAGCAGCTAACTATGGCTACACCTTC	CASSSHQGTAANYGYTF
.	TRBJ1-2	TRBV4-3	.	TGCGCCAGCAGCCAAGATTTATCTTCGGGATATAGGTATGGCTACACCTTC	CASSQDLSSGYRYGYTF
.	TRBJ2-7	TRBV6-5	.	TGTGCCAGCCAACTCCAGGCGAGCTCCTACGAGCAGTACTTC	CASQLQASSYEQYF
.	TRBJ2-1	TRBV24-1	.	TGTGCCACCAGTGATTTAGGGGGGGATGAGCAGTTCTTC	CATSDLGGDEQFF
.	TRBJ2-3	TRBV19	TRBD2	TGTGCCAGTAGGCCCGGGACTAGCGGGAGTGATACGCAGTATTTT	CASRPGTSGSDTQYF
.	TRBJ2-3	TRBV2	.	TGTGCCAGCAGTTCCACGTGGGGGCAGGATACGCAGTATTTT	CASSSTWGQDTQYF
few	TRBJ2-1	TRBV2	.	TGTGCCAGCAGCCCACGTGGAGCCTACAATGAGCAGTTCTTC	CASSPRGAYNEQFF
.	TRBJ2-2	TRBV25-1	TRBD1	TGTGCCAGCAGTGGGTCCCGGGACAGGAACACCGGGGAGCTGTTTTTT	CASSGSRDRNTGELFF
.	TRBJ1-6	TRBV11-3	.	TGTGCCAGCAGCCGCGGGACGGGAGATTCACCCCTCCACTTT	CASSRGTGDSPLHF
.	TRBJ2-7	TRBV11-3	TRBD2	TGTGCCAGCAGCAAAGGACTAGCGGGTCCCTACGAGCAGTACTTC	CASSKGLAGPYEQYF
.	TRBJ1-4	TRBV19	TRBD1	TGTGCCAGTAGTATAACGGACAGGGGGATCTCGAATGAAAAACTGTTTTTT	CASSITDRGISNEKLFF
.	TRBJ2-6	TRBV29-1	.	TGCAGCGTTATCTGGGCCGATGGGGCCAACGTCCTGACTTTC	CSVIWADGANVLTF
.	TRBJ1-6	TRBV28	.	TGTGCCAGCACTCAGGGGTCGAATAATTCACCCCTCCACTTT	CASTQGSNNSPLHF
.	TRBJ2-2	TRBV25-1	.	TGTGCCAGCAGTGACGGACAGCTAAACACCGGGGAGCTGTTTTTT	CASSDGQLNTGELFF
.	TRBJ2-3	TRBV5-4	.	TGTGCCAGCAGCCTTGGGCCCGATCAACGAGATACGCAGTATTTT	CASSLGPDQRDTQYF
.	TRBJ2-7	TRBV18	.	TGTGCCAGCTCACCAATCACAGCCAGCTACGAGCAGTACTTC	CASSPITASYEQYF
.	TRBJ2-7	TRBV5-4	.	TGTGCCAGCAGTTCTCCCGGGACACCCAGCGACGAGCAGTACTTC	CASSSPGTPSDEQYF
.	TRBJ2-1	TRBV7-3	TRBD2	TGTGCCAGCAGCCTCACGGGACTAGCGGGCCTATACAATGAGCAGTTCTTC	CASSLTGLAGLYNEQFF
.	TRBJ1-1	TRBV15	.	TGTGCCACCAGCAGCCGGGGGACTGAAGCTTTCTTT	CATSSRGTEAFF
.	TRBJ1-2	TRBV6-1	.	TGTGCCAGCAGTGAAGTTGTCTGGGAGTATGGCTACACCTTC	CASSEVVWEYGYTF
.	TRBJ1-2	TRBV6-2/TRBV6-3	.	TGTGCCAGCAGTTACTGGGGGACAAGTCTAAAAAACTATGGCTACACCTTC	CASSYWGTSLKNYGYTF
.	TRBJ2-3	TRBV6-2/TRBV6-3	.	TGTGCCAGCAGTTATCCGGTGACAGCCTATTATCCAGATACGCAGTATTTT	CASSYPVTAYYPDTQYF
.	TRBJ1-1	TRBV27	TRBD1	TGTGCCAGCAGTTTTAGTGGAGGGGGCAACACTGAAGCTTTCTTT	CASSFSGGGNTEAFF